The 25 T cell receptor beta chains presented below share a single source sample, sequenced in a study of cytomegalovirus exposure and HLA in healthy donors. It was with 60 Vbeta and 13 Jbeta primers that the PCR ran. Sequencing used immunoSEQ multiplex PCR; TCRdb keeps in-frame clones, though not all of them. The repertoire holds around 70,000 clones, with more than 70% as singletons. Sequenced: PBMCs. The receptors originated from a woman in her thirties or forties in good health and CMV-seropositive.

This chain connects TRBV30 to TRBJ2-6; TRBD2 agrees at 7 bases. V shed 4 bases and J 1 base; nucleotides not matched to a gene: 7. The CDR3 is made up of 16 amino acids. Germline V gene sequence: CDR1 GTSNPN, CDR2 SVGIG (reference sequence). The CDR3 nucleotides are TGTGCCTGGATGACTAGCCGGTATTCTGGGGCCAACGTCCTGACTTTC. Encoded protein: CAWMTSRYSGANVLTF.

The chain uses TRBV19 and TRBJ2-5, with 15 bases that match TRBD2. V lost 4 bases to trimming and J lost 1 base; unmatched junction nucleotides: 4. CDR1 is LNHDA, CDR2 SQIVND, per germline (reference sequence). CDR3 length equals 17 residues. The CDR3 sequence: CASSKGLAGGLQETQYF. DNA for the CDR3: TGTGCCAGTAGTAAGGGACTAGCGGGGGGTCTCCAAGAGACCCAGTACTTC.

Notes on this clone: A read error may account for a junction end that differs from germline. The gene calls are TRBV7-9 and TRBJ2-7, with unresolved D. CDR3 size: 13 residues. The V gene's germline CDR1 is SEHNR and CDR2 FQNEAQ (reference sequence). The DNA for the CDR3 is TGTTCCAGCAGCTTACCTGGGCAATACGAGCAGTACTTC. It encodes CSSSLPGQYEQYF.

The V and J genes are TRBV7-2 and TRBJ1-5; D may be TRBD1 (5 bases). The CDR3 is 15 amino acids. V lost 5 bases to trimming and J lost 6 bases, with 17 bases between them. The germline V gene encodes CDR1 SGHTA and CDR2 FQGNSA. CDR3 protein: CASSPPGRVGQPQHF. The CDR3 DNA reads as TGTGCCAGCAGCCCCCCCGGCAGGGTGGGTCAGCCCCAGCATTTT.

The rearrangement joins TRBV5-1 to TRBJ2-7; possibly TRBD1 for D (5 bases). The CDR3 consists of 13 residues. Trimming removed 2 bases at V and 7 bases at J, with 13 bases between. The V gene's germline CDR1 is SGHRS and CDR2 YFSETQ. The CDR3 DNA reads TGCGCCAGCAGCTTTGCCAGGGATCGGGAGCAGTACTTC. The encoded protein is CASSFARDREQYF. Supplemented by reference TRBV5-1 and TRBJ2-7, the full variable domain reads KAGVTQTPRYLIKTRGQQVTLSCSPISGHRSVSWYQQTPGQGLQFLFEYFSETQRNKGNFPGRFSGRQFSNSRSEMNVSTLELGDSALYLCASSFARDREQYFGPGTRLTVT.

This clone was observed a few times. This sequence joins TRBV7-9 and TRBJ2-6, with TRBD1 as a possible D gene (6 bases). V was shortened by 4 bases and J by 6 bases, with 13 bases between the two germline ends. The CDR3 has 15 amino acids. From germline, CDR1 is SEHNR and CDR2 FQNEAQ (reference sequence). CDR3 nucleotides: TGTGCCAGCAGCTGGCGGACAGAGGCGGCCAACGTCCTGACTTTC. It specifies CASSWRTEAANVLTF.

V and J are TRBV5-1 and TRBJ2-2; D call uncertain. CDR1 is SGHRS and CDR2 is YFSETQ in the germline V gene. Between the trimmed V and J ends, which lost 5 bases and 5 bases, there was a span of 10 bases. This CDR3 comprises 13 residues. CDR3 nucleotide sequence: TGCGCCAGCAGGGCAGGAACAACCGGGGAGCTGTTTTTT. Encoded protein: CASRAGTTGELFF.

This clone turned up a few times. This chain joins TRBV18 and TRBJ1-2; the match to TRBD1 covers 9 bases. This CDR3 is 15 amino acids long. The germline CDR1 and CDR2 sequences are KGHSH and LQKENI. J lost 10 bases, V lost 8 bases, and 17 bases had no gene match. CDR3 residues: CASATTGQGSSNYTF. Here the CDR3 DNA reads TGTGCCAGCGCAACTACGGGACAGGGCTCTTCTAACTACACCTTC.

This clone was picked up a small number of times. CDR3 coding DNA: TGCGCCAGCAGCTTTTGGTTGAACAGGGCGGGCGAGACCCAGTACTTC. Translated, it gives CASSFWLNRAGETQYF. The chain combines TRBV5-1 with TRBJ2-5; D might be TRBD1 (6 bases). The V end was cut by 2 bases, the J end by 5 bases, with 19 bases between. The germline V gene has CDR1 SGHRS and CDR2 YFSETQ. CDR3 length: 16 residues. Full variable domain (missing parts from reference TRBV5-1 and TRBJ2-5): KAGVTQTPRYLIKTRGQQVTLSCSPISGHRSVSWYQQTPGQGLQFLFEYFSETQRNKGNFPGRFSGRQFSNSRSEMNVSTLELGDSALYLCASSFWLNRAGETQYFGPGTRLLVL.

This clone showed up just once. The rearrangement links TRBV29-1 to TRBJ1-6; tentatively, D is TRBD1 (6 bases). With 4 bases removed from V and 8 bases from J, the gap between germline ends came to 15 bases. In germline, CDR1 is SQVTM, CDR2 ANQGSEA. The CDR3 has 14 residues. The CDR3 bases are TGCAGCGTTGCCTCCACAGGGATCGATTCACCCCTCCACTTT. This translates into CSVASTGIDSPLHF.

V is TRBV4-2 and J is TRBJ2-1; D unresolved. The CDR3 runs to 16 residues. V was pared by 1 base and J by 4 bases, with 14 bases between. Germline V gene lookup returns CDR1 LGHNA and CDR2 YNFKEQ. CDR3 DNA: TGTGCCAGCAGCCAAGGAGCGAGAGGTTTGTACAATGAGCAGTTCTTC. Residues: CASSQGARGLYNEQFF.

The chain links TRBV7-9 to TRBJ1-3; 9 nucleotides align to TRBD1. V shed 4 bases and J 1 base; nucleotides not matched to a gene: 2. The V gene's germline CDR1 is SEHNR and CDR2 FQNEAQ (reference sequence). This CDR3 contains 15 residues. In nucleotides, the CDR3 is TGTGCCAGCAGCTCACAGGGGGCTTCTGGAAACACCATATATTTT. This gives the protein CASSSQGASGNTIYF.

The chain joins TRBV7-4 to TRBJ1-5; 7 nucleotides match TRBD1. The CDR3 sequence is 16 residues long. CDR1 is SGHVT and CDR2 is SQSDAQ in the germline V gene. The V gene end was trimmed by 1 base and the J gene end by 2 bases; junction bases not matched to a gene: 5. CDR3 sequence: CASSLEGADRNQPQHF. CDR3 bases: TGTGCCAGCAGCTTAGAGGGGGCAGATCGCAATCAGCCCCAGCATTTT.

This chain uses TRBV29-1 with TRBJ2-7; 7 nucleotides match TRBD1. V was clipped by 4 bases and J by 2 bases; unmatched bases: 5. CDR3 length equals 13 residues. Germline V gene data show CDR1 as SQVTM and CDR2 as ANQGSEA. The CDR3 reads CSVVPQGAYEQYF. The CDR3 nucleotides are TGCAGCGTTGTGCCCCAGGGGGCCTACGAGCAGTACTTC.

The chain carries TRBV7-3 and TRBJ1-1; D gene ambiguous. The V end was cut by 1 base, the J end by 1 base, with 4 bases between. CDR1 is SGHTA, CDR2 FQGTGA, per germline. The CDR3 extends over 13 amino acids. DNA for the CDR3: TGTGCCAGCAGCTTAATTCGGAACACTGAAGCTTTCTTT. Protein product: CASSLIRNTEAFF.

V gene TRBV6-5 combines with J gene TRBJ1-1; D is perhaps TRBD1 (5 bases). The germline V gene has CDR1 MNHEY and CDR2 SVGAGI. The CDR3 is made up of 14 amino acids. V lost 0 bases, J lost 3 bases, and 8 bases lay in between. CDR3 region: CASSYSGGDTEAFF. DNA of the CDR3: TGTGCCAGCAGTTACTCGGGGGGGGACACTGAAGCTTTCTTT.

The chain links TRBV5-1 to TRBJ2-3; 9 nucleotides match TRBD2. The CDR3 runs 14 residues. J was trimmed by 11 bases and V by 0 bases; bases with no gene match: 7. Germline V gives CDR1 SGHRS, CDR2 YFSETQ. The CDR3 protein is CASSLAQLAGLQYF. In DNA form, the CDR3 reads TGCGCCAGCAGCTTGGCCCAACTAGCGGGCCTGCAGTATTTT.

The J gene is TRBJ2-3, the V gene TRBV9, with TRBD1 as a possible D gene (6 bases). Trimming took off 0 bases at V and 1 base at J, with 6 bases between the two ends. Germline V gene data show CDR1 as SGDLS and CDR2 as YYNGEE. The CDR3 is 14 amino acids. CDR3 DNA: TGTGCCAGCAGCGTAGAGGGGGGCACAGATACGCAGTATTTT. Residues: CASSVEGGTDTQYF.

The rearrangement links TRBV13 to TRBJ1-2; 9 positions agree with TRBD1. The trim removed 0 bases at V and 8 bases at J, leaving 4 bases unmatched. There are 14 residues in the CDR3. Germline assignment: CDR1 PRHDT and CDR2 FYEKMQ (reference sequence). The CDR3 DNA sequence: TGTGCCAGCAGCTTAGGGGACAGGGGATACGGCTACACCTTC. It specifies CASSLGDRGYGYTF.

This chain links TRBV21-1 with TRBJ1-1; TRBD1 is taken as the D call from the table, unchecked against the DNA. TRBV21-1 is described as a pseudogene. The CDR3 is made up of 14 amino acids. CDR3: CASSKGPGNTEAFF. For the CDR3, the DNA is TGTGCCAGCAGCAAGGGGCCAGGGAACACTGAAGCTTTCTTT.

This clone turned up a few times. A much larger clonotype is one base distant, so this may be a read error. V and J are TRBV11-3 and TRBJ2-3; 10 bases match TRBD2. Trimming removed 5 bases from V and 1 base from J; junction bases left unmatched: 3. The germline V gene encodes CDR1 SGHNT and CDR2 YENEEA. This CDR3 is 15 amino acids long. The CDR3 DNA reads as TGTGCCAGCAGCCGGCTAGCGGGGGGCACAGATACGCAGTATTTT. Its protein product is CASSRLAGGTDTQYF. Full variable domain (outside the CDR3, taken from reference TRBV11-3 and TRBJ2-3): EAGVVQSPRYKIIEKKQPVAFWCNPISGHNTLYWYLQNLGQGPELLIRYENEEAVDDSQLPKDRFSAERLKGVDSTLKIQPAELGDSAVYLCASSRLAGGTDTQYFGPGTRLTVL.

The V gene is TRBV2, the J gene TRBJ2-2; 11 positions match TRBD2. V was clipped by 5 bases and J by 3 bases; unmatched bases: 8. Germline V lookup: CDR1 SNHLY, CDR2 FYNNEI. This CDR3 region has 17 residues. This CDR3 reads CASSPTSGGTYTGELFF. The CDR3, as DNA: TGTGCCAGCAGTCCTACTAGCGGGGGAACCTACACCGGGGAGCTGTTTTTT.

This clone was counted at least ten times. The CDR3 DNA sequence: TGTGCCAGCAGCGAAGGGACAGGGGATGGGTACGAGCAGTACTTC. Translated: CASSEGTGDGYEQYF. The V call is TRBV7-3, the J call TRBJ2-7; 10 bases agree with TRBD1. Germline trimming cut 5 bases from V and 4 bases from J; bases unmatched to any gene: 8. Germline assignment: CDR1 SGHTA and CDR2 FQGTGA. The CDR3 extends over 15 amino acids.

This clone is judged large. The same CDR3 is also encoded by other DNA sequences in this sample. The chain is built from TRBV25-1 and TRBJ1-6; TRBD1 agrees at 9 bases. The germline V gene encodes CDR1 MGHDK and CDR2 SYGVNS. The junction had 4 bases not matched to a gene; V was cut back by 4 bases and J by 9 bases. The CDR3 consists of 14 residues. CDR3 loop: CASSGDRDSSPLHF. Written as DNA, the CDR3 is TGTGCCAGCAGTGGGGACAGGGACAGTTCACCCCTCCACTTT.

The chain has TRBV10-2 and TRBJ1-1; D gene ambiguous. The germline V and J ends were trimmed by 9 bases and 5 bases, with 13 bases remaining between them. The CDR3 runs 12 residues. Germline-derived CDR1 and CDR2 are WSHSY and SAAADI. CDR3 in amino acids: CASSQMMTEAFF. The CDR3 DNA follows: TGCGCCAGTTCACAGATGATGACTGAAGCTTTCTTT.